This entry lists 10 T cell receptor beta chains sequenced from one sample in a study of early T cells in non-severe SARS-CoV-2 infection. TCRdb ran MiXCR on the 5' RACE reads and lists one entry per CDR3 protein. The sample has tens of thousands of distinct CDR3 sequences, approximately 6.2% seen once; the top ten hold 3.5% to 4%. The sample taken for sequencing was whole blood. These receptor sequences come from an adult who was a healthcare worker with PCR-confirmed SARS-CoV-2 infection or an uninfected control (not recorded which).

This clonotype was seen many times. The CDR3 DNA follows: TGTGCCACCAGCAGTATGGGTAATAGCAATCAGCCCCAGCATTTT. Translating it yields CATSSMGNSNQPQHF. The gene calls are TRBV15 and TRBJ1-5; D unclear. V dropped 3 bases and J dropped 0 bases, with 9 bases sitting between them. The CDR3 runs to 15 residues. In germline, CDR1 is LNHNV, CDR2 YYDKDF (reference sequence).

The V gene is TRBV5-4, the J gene TRBJ2-3; TRBD1 matches at 9 bases. The germline V gene encodes CDR1 SGHNT and CDR2 YYREEE (reference sequence). After removal of 5 bases from V and 1 base from J, the junction contained 8 bases not matched to a gene. The CDR3 runs 16 residues. The DNA for the CDR3 is TGTGCCAGCAGTCCCGCCCGGACAGGGGGCACAGATACGCAGTATTTT. Residues: CASSPARTGGTDTQYF.

This clonotype was counted at least ten times. The rearrangement joins TRBV10-3 to TRBJ2-5; TRBD1 agrees at 9 bases. J gave up 6 bases and V 10 bases, and 9 bases lay outside the gene matches. The CDR3 runs 13 residues. Germline lookup yields CDR1 ENHRY and CDR2 SYGVKD. The CDR3 DNA is TGTGCCACCTCTGGACAGGGGATACAGACCCAGTACTTC. Its translation is CATSGQGIQTQYF.

The gene calls are TRBV6-2 or TRBV6-3 and TRBJ2-7; 11 positions agree with TRBD2. V lost 7 bases, J lost 2 bases, and 10 bases stayed unmatched. Germline values: CDR1 MNHEY, CDR2 SVGEGT. The CDR3 has 16 amino acids. CDR3: CASKPAGTSGTYEQYF. CDR3 nucleotide sequence: TGTGCCAGCAAACCCGCCGGGACTAGCGGAACCTACGAGCAGTACTTC.

V and J are TRBV6-2 or TRBV6-3 and TRBJ2-4, with 8 bases fitting TRBD2. This CDR3 comprises 12 residues. J gave up 13 bases and V 4 bases, and 6 bases lay outside the gene matches. Germline assignment: CDR1 MNHEY and CDR2 SVGEGT. This CDR3 reads CASSFSRLAQYF. CDR3 nucleotide sequence: TGTGCCAGCAGTTTCTCGAGACTAGCGCAGTACTTC.

This clonotype occurred a few times. The rearrangement uses TRBV18 and TRBJ1-6; D unclear. CDR1 KGHSH and CDR2 LQKENI come from the germline V gene. The V and J ends lost 2 bases and 2 bases respectively, with 1 base between them. The CDR3 is made up of 13 amino acids. The CDR3 loop reads CASSPAYNSPLHF. The CDR3 nucleotides read TGTGCCAGCTCACCAGCCTATAATTCACCCCTCCACTTT.

This clonotype was picked up a small number of times. This chain links TRBV7-2 with TRBJ2-1; D is ambiguous. Germline-derived CDR1 and CDR2 are SGHTA and FQGNSA. V dropped 1 base and J dropped 8 bases, with 9 bases sitting between them. The CDR3 is 13 amino acids. The CDR3 here is CASSLDRIYEQFF. In nucleotides, the CDR3 is TGTGCCAGCAGCTTAGATCGTATCTATGAGCAGTTCTTC.

This clonotype was found many times. This chain uses TRBV5-5 with TRBJ2-3; tentatively, D is TRBD2 (6 bases). The V and J ends lost 0 bases and 2 bases respectively, with 7 bases between them. The V gene's germline CDR1 is SGHKS and CDR2 YYEKEE (reference sequence). The CDR3 is 14 amino acids. This CDR3 is CASSLGEATDTQYF. CDR3 coding DNA: TGTGCCAGCAGCTTGGGGGAGGCCACAGATACGCAGTATTTT.

This clonotype was seen more than once but under ten times. This sequence joins TRBV20-1 and TRBJ2-3, with D maybe TRBD2 (7 bases). Trimming shortened V by 3 bases and J by 4 bases, and 17 bases separated the two germline ends. CDR1 and CDR2 from the germline V gene are DFQATT and SNEGSKA (reference sequence). This CDR3 has 15 amino acids. CDR3 DNA: TGCAGTGCTAGCGTTTGGGCGGGGGCCCCAGATACGCAGTATTTT. It encodes CSASVWAGAPDTQYF.

This clonotype has a count of ten or more. The gene calls are TRBV5-5 and TRBJ1-1; tentative D call: TRBD1 (5 bases). CDR1 and CDR2 from the germline V gene are SGHKS and YYEKEE (reference sequence). The ends were cut back, 1 base at V and 4 bases at J, with 11 bases in the middle. The length of the CDR3 is 14 residues. CDR3 protein: CASSLLVGRTEAFF. The CDR3 DNA reads TGTGCCAGCAGCTTGTTAGTGGGACGCACTGAAGCTTTCTTT.